These 14 T cell receptor beta chains were sequenced from one sample in a study of T cell responses to AZD1222 COVID-19 vaccine. TCRdb keeps only in-frame clones here, not all; method: immunoSEQ multiplex PCR. There are 150,000 to 200,000 clones in the sample; 85% to 90% occur only once, and roughly 6% lies in the top ten. The sample consisted of peripheral blood, taken on day 0 of AZD1222 vaccination. These receptors originate from an adult in good health.

This clone appeared a single time. The chain has TRBV28 and TRBJ1-2; 7 bases match TRBD1. CDR3 length equals 17 residues. The germline CDR1 and CDR2 sequences are MDHEN and SYDVKM. V lost 7 bases to trimming and J lost 4 bases; unmatched junction nucleotides: 18. The CDR3 here is CASITSQGGGGGYGYTF. CDR3 nucleotides: TGTGCCAGCATCACCTCCCAGGGGGGGGGCGGTGGCTATGGCTACACCTTC.

The J gene is TRBJ2-1, the V gene TRBV28; 7 bases are a match to TRBD2. The CDR3 has 13 amino acids. Per germline, CDR1 MDHEN and CDR2 SYDVKM. The CDR3 DNA reads as TGTGTCTCGGGGGTAGCGGGTTATAATGAGCAGTTCTTC. The encoded protein is CVSGVAGYNEQFF. The full variable domain, with the rest looked up from reference TRBV28 and TRBJ2-1, is DVKVTQSSRYLVKRTGEKVFLECVQDMDHENMFWYRQDPGLGLRLIYFSYDVKMKEKGDIPEGYSVSREKKERFSLILESASTNQTSMYLCVSGVAGYNEQFFGPGTRLTVL.

V usage is TRBV23-1 and J usage is TRBJ1-5; unclear D gene. TRBV23-1 is an ORF for which the function is uncertain. CDR3 length: 18 amino acids. The ends were cut back, 0 bases at V and 0 bases at J, with 15 bases in the middle. The CDR3 loop reads CASSQSNGASNSNQPQHF. CDR3 nucleotide sequence: TGCGCCAGCAGTCAATCTAACGGCGCCAGTAATAGCAATCAGCCCCAGCATTTT.

The chain combines TRBV5-1 with TRBJ1-2, with TRBD1 matching 9 bases. The V segment lost 0 bases and the J segment 4 bases; nucleotides outside the gene matches: 4. The CDR3 consists of 15 residues. Germline V CDR1 and CDR2: SGHRS, YFSETQ. CDR3 sequence reads: CASSLAGQGGYGYTF. The CDR3 DNA follows: TGCGCCAGCAGCTTGGCGGGACAGGGAGGCTATGGCTACACCTTC.

V is TRBV18 and J is TRBJ1-1; unclear D gene. The V gene lost 2 bases and the J gene lost 2 bases, with 6 bases spanning the gap. The length of the CDR3 is 13 residues. Germline loops: CDR1 KGHSH, CDR2 LQKENI. The CDR3 DNA follows: TGTGCCAGCTCACCAACTCTTAACACTGAAGCTTTCTTT. Protein sequence: CASSPTLNTEAFF.

This clone was seen repeatedly, ten times or more. The gene calls are TRBV5-5 and TRBJ1-5; D is uncertain. This CDR3 is 13 amino acids long. The V gene's germline CDR1 is SGHKS and CDR2 YYEKEE (reference sequence). Trimming took 0 bases from V and 4 from J, leaving 5 bases between them. CDR3 residues: CASSLVSNQPQHF. Here the CDR3 DNA reads TGTGCCAGCAGCTTGGTAAGTAATCAGCCCCAGCATTTT. Drawing the rest from reference TRBV5-5 and TRBJ1-5, the complete variable domain is DAGVTQSPTHLIKTRGQQVTLRCSPISGHKSVSWYQQVLGQGPQFIFQYYEKEERGRGNFPDRFSARQFPNYSSELNVNALLLGDSALYLCASSLVSNQPQHFGDGTRLSIL.

The V and J genes are TRBV18 and TRBJ1-5; D is undetermined. The CDR3 contains 14 residues. Germline loops: CDR1 KGHSH, CDR2 LQKENI. The V end lost 6 bases, the J end lost 10 bases, and 19 bases lay between the germline ends. The CDR3 loop is CASSLGPVEYPQHF. The CDR3 DNA sequence: TGTGCCAGCTCTCTGGGCCCGGTTGAATACCCCCAGCATTTT.

The chain is built from TRBV7-2 and TRBJ1-5; D is uncertain. V lost 3 bases and J lost 2, with 14 bases in between. Germline V gives CDR1 SGHTA, CDR2 FQGNSA. The CDR3 runs 16 residues. DNA of the CDR3: TGTGCCAGCAGCTTCGTGGCCGGTGGCCGCAATCAGCCCCAGCATTTT. Amino acid sequence: CASSFVAGGRNQPQHF.

This chain links TRBV6-4 with TRBJ2-5; D is tentatively TRBD1 or TRBD2 (5 bases each). The CDR3 length is 13 residues. The ends were cut back, 4 bases at V and 4 bases at J, with 10 bases in the middle. From germline, CDR1 is MRHNA and CDR2 SNTAGT. The CDR3 nucleotides read TGTGCCAGCAGTGTGGGGGTTGGAGAGACCCAGTACTTC. Protein product: CASSVGVGETQYF.

The chain recombines TRBV5-1 with TRBJ1-2, with 8 bases that match TRBD1. Trimming removed 3 bases from V and 2 bases from J; junction bases left unmatched: 6. This CDR3 has 15 residues. Germline CDR1 SGHRS, CDR2 YFSETQ. In DNA form, the CDR3 reads TGCGCCAGCAGCTATGACAGGGGACCCAACTATGGCTACACCTTC. It specifies CASSYDRGPNYGYTF. The full variable domain, rest sourced from reference TRBV5-1 and TRBJ1-2, is KAGVTQTPRYLIKTRGQQVTLSCSPISGHRSVSWYQQTPGQGLQFLFEYFSETQRNKGNFPGRFSGRQFSNSRSEMNVSTLELGDSALYLCASSYDRGPNYGYTFGSGTRLTVV.

The chain has TRBV7-2 and TRBJ2-2, with D possibly called TRBD1 or TRBD2 (5 bases each). V was trimmed by 1 base and J by 5 bases, leaving 8 bases between them. The germline V gene encodes CDR1 SGHTA and CDR2 FQGNSA. The CDR3 length is 14 residues. The CDR3 loop is CASSLGGMTGELFF. The CDR3, as DNA: TGTGCCAGCAGCTTAGGGGGGATGACCGGGGAGCTGTTTTTT.

The genes are TRBV5-1 and TRBJ2-1; D is unclear. The CDR3 contains 17 residues. Germline V gives CDR1 SGHRS, CDR2 YFSETQ. V was cut by 0 bases and J by 4 bases, with 17 bases left in between. Here the CDR3 DNA reads TGCGCCAGCAGCTTGGATCCGGGCGCCACTCTTTACAATGAGCAGTTCTTC. Its translation: CASSLDPGATLYNEQFF.

The gene calls are TRBV11-3 and TRBJ2-7; D gene ambiguous. CDR1 is SGHNT and CDR2 is YENEEA in the germline V gene. The V end lost 2 bases, the J end lost 5 bases, and 10 bases lay between the germline ends. The CDR3 spans 13 residues. CDR3 coding DNA: TGTGCCAGCAGCTTAAGTCCAGGTGACGAGCAGTACTTC. Translated: CASSLSPGDEQYF.

J is TRBJ2-7 and V is TRBV6-5; TRBD1 is a possible D gene (6 bases). CDR3 length: 16 amino acids. V was trimmed by 0 bases and J by 6 bases, leaving 18 bases between them. Germline CDR1 MNHEY, CDR2 SVGAGI. The CDR3 loop is CASSYSKLDRGGEQYF. In DNA, the CDR3 is TGTGCCAGCAGTTACTCGAAGCTCGACAGAGGGGGCGAGCAGTACTTC.